The T cell receptor (beta chain) described here comes from a study of blood T cell repertoires in COVID-19. About the research overall: Acute and convalescent COVID-19 samples came from the United States, Italy and Spain.

V lost 6 bases to trimming and J lost 4 bases; unmatched junction nucleotides: 7. The CDR3 is made up of 15 amino acids. Germline values: CDR1 SNHLY, CDR2 FYNNEI. The data were produced by immunoSEQ multiplex PCR, yet TCRdb's version contains in-frame clones alone and is incomplete. Of 150,000 to 200,000 clones listed, roughly nine tenths are singletons. The clonotype originates from a man aged 18 to 29 who had recovered from COVID-19. The chain uses TRBV2 and TRBJ2-3; 10 nucleotides match TRBD2. Sequencing used peripheral blood. The CDR3 region has the DNA TGTGCCAGCAGAGCAAGCGGGGGGGCTTCAGATACGCAGTATTTT. Translation: CASRASGGASDTQYF.